These T cell receptor beta chains were read from a single sample in a study of CD8 T cells in ankylosing spondylitis. TCRdb itself ran the 5' RACE reads through MiXCR, one entry per CDR3 protein. The sample has more than 250,000 distinct CDR3 sequences, roughly 8% seen once. Sequencing was carried out using blood, either unsorted or a sorted T cell fraction (not recorded which). These receptors were collected from a male donor with ankylosing spondylitis. Each CDR3 is given with its conserved first and last residue. A D gene is named only where the DNA matches it firmly. Clone size is shown for a subset of rows, as once, few, many or a class of expanded clone.

cdr3_length v_call d_call clone_size cdr3_aa
13 TRBV12-5 . . CASGRNSGNTIYF
17 TRBV3-1 . many CASSQETVLTANTEAFF
15 TRBV3-1 TRBD2 few CASSTGLAGVYEQFF
15 TRBV3-1 TRBD2 many CASSQVVAGGEEQFF
14 TRBV4-3 . many CASSQVRGRNEQFF
18 TRBV4-1 . . CASSQDLGGNTYNSPLHF
18 TRBV20-1 TRBD1 many CSATSGTELKYSGNTIYF
14 TRBV5-1 . many CASSFTDRIYEQYF
13 TRBV6-1 . few CASRAVEDTEAFF
19 TRBV4-1 TRBD2 few CASSQVENRASGRVETQYF
14 TRBV2 . . CASSGQGAYNEQFF
14 TRBV10-3 TRBD1 . CATSDRANTGELFF
14 TRBV24-1 . many CATARDLNAGELFF
15 TRBV2 TRBD2 . CASRGLAGVSGELFF
15 TRBV20-1 TRBD2 . CSAPTPTSGSYEQYF
12 TRBV29-1 . . CSALGAAYGYTF
19 TRBV5-1 TRBD2 . CASSLVRATTSGSSHEQYF
11 TRBV11-3 . . CASSFQRKLHF
12 TRBV5-1 . few CASSWDSAEQYF
16 TRBV7-9 . many CASSFWWGTGANVLTF
17 TRBV12-3/TRBV12-4 TRBD2 . CASSLAWGVAGGNEQFF
19 TRBV5-6 . . CASSSPGHVILSGANVLTF
16 TRBV29-1 . many CSVTLGGTSAHNEQFF
12 TRBV20-1 TRBD1 few CSPGQPSYEQYF
16 TRBV2 . . CASSPRGGEVYNEQFF
14 TRBV5-1 . . CASSPPFGGSEQFF
14 TRBV12-3/TRBV12-4 . many CASSFRGDWREQYF
14 TRBV7-9 TRBD1 . CASSPRQGASEQYF
18 TRBV7-8 TRBD2 few CASSDRPGGSIIGNEQFF
17 TRBV28 TRBD1 . CASSPPGQATSTDTQYF
16 TRBV4-1 . few CASSQAGSASGDEQYF
17 TRBV19 . few CASSISLLKGLASEAFF
13 TRBV6-5 . few CASSFRNSYGYTF
14 TRBV20-1 . few CSARPTPGLNEQYF
15 TRBV11-2 . few CASSFWTLGTGELFF
15 TRBV11-2 TRBD2 few CASSWGTSDYNEQFF
15 TRBV3-1 . . CASSQAASNYNEQFF
13 TRBV29-1 TRBD1 many CSVRWTGIAEQYF
16 TRBV20-1 . few CSARAREKDRNTEAFF
15 TRBV18 TRBD1 few CASSPRQGDAGELFF
13 TRBV5-1 . few CASSLVGSETQYF
22 TRBV7-3 TRBD2 many CASSLRLIPGLAVIVSYNEQFF
14 TRBV28 . many CATVDIRKTGELFF